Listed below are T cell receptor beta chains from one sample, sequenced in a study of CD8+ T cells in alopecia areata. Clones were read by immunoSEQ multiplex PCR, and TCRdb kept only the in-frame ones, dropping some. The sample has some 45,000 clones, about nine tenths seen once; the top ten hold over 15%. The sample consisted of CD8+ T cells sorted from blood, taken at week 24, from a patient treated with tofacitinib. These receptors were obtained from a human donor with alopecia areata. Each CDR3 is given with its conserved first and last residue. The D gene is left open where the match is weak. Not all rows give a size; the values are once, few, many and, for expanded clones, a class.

CDR3nt: TGTGCCAGCAGTTACACGGGGGAGGGCACTGAAGCTTTCTTT
CDR3aa: CASSYTGEGTEAFF
v_gene: TRBV6-5
abundance: -
j_gene: TRBJ1-1
d_gene: -

CDR3nt: TGTGCCAGCAGTTTCCGCACTGACTACGAGCAGTACTTC
CDR3aa: CASSFRTDYEQYF
v_gene: TRBV27
abundance: -
j_gene: TRBJ2-7
d_gene: -

CDR3nt: TGTGCCAGCAGCTTGGTGACTGTCTCCTACGAGCAGTACTTC
CDR3aa: CASSLVTVSYEQYF
v_gene: TRBV5-6
abundance: -
j_gene: TRBJ2-7
d_gene: -

CDR3nt: TGCGCCAGCAGCCCCGGGACTAGCGGGGGGTTCTCCTACGAGCAGTACTTC
CDR3aa: CASSPGTSGGFSYEQYF
v_gene: TRBV4-1
abundance: -
j_gene: TRBJ2-7
d_gene: TRBD2

CDR3nt: TGTGCCAGCGGGGACAGGGAGTATGAGCAGTTCTTC
CDR3aa: CASGDREYEQFF
v_gene: TRBV9
abundance: -
j_gene: TRBJ2-1
d_gene: TRBD1

CDR3nt: TGTGCCAGCAGTGAATTACACGAGTCTGAGCAGTTCTTC
CDR3aa: CASSELHESEQFF
v_gene: TRBV6-1
abundance: -
j_gene: TRBJ2-1
d_gene: -

CDR3nt: TGTGCCAGCAGCCCGGAGGTACTAGCTTCAGGGGAGACCCAGTACTTC
CDR3aa: CASSPEVLASGETQYF
v_gene: TRBV7-9
abundance: -
j_gene: TRBJ2-5
d_gene: -

CDR3nt: TGTGCCAGCAGCGTGGTCGGGACAGGGGGCGACGAGACCCAGTACTTC
CDR3aa: CASSVVGTGGDETQYF
v_gene: TRBV7-9
abundance: -
j_gene: TRBJ2-5
d_gene: TRBD1

CDR3nt: TGTGCCAGCAGTGGGGACTGGGACTCCTACGAGCAGTACTTC
CDR3aa: CASSGDWDSYEQYF
v_gene: TRBV7-9
abundance: once
j_gene: TRBJ2-7
d_gene: -

CDR3nt: TGCGCCAGCAGCCAAGCGGCAGGGGGTCCCTACGAGCAGTACTTC
CDR3aa: CASSQAAGGPYEQYF
v_gene: TRBV4-1
abundance: -
j_gene: TRBJ2-7
d_gene: TRBD1

CDR3nt: TGTGCCAGCAGTGTACCGGGGGTCTTCCCGGGTACGCAGTATTTT
CDR3aa: CASSVPGVFPGTQYF
v_gene: TRBV27
abundance: -
j_gene: TRBJ2-3
d_gene: -

CDR3nt: TGTGCCAGCAGCCTAGGGGCCACCTACGAGCAGTACTTC
CDR3aa: CASSLGATYEQYF
v_gene: TRBV11-2
abundance: -
j_gene: TRBJ2-7
d_gene: -

CDR3nt: TGTGCCAGCACCCCCGTGGGGGCTGAAGCTTTCTTT
CDR3aa: CASTPVGAEAFF
v_gene: TRBV11-2
abundance: once
j_gene: TRBJ1-1
d_gene: -

CDR3nt: TGTGCCACCTTAAGGCTGACGGACACAGACAGGGTTGGTCACGAGCAGTACTTC
CDR3aa: CATLRLTDTDRVGHEQYF
v_gene: TRBV27
abundance: -
j_gene: TRBJ2-7
d_gene: TRBD1

CDR3nt: TGTGCCAGCAGTTACGCCCAGACCTCCTACGAGCAGTACTTC
CDR3aa: CASSYAQTSYEQYF
v_gene: TRBV6-5
abundance: -
j_gene: TRBJ2-7
d_gene: -

CDR3nt: TGTGCCAGCAGTAAGGGTAATGAGCAGTTCTTC
CDR3aa: CASSKGNEQFF
v_gene: TRBV6-5
abundance: -
j_gene: TRBJ2-1
d_gene: -

CDR3nt: TGTGCCAGCAGCTTAGAGACGGGACAGTACTACGAGCAGTACTTC
CDR3aa: CASSLETGQYYEQYF
v_gene: TRBV7-9
abundance: -
j_gene: TRBJ2-7
d_gene: TRBD1

CDR3nt: TGTGCAAGACAGGCGACGAACACCGGGGAGCTGTTTTTT
CDR3aa: CARQATNTGELFF
v_gene: TRBV7-9
abundance: -
j_gene: TRBJ2-2
d_gene: -

CDR3nt: TGTGCCAGCAGTCTGACACATAGGTACGAGCAGTACTTC
CDR3aa: CASSLTHRYEQYF
v_gene: TRBV6-5
abundance: -
j_gene: TRBJ2-7
d_gene: -

CDR3nt: TGTGCCAGCAGCATCAGCGGGGACCGTTCCTACGAGCAGTACTTC
CDR3aa: CASSISGDRSYEQYF
v_gene: TRBV7-2
abundance: -
j_gene: TRBJ2-7
d_gene: TRBD2

CDR3nt: TGTGCCTGGAGTGCCCCAAAAGGCTACACCTTC
CDR3aa: CAWSAPKGYTF
v_gene: TRBV30
abundance: -
j_gene: TRBJ1-2
d_gene: -

CDR3nt: TGTGCCAGTAGTATGGGTAGTGGGCTTACCTACGAGCAGTACTTC
CDR3aa: CASSMGSGLTYEQYF
v_gene: TRBV19
abundance: -
j_gene: TRBJ2-7
d_gene: -

CDR3nt: TGTGCCAGCAGTCCTTTCAAGGCCCCTGGGAACGAACAGTACTTC
CDR3aa: CASSPFKAPGNEQYF
v_gene: TRBV6-5
abundance: -
j_gene: TRBJ2-7
d_gene: -

CDR3nt: TGTGCCAGCAGCTTACCGGACAGGGACAAAGAAGAGACCCAGTACTTC
CDR3aa: CASSLPDRDKEETQYF
v_gene: TRBV7-9
abundance: -
j_gene: TRBJ2-5
d_gene: TRBD1

CDR3nt: TGTGCCAGCAGTTACGGGGGGCAGCAAGAGGCCCAGTACTTC
CDR3aa: CASSYGGQQEAQYF
v_gene: TRBV6-5
abundance: -
j_gene: TRBJ2-5
d_gene: -

CDR3nt: TGTGCCAGCAGGCCCGGGGGGGGAGGCACAGATACGCAGTATTTT
CDR3aa: CASRPGGGGTDTQYF
v_gene: TRBV27
abundance: -
j_gene: TRBJ2-3
d_gene: TRBD2

CDR3nt: TGTGCCAGCAGGCCTATGGCTATCTACGGCGAGCAGTACTTC
CDR3aa: CASRPMAIYGEQYF
v_gene: TRBV6-5
abundance: -
j_gene: TRBJ2-7
d_gene: -

CDR3nt: TGCGCCAGCAGCCAAGATCCGGGGACCTCCCACGAGCAGTACTTC
CDR3aa: CASSQDPGTSHEQYF
v_gene: TRBV4-3
abundance: -
j_gene: TRBJ2-7
d_gene: -

CDR3nt: TGTGCCAGCACAGATACGCAGTATTTT
CDR3aa: CASTDTQYF
v_gene: TRBV28
abundance: -
j_gene: TRBJ2-3
d_gene: -

CDR3nt: TGTGCCAGCAGTGACTTGGCTAGCGGGGTACAAGAGACCCAGTACTTC
CDR3aa: CASSDLASGVQETQYF
v_gene: TRBV25-1
abundance: -
j_gene: TRBJ2-5
d_gene: TRBD2

CDR3nt: TGTGCCAGCAGCTTAGTGGCGGATTCCACCGGGGAGCTGTTTTTT
CDR3aa: CASSLVADSTGELFF
v_gene: TRBV11-1
abundance: -
j_gene: TRBJ2-2
d_gene: -

CDR3nt: TGTGCCAGCAGCCCTAGGGGGACAGGGTCGTACGAGCAGTACTTC
CDR3aa: CASSPRGTGSYEQYF
v_gene: TRBV27
abundance: -
j_gene: TRBJ2-7
d_gene: TRBD1

CDR3nt: TGTGCCAGCAGTTTGGGACAGTACAATGAGCAGTTCTTC
CDR3aa: CASSLGQYNEQFF
v_gene: TRBV28
abundance: -
j_gene: TRBJ2-1
d_gene: TRBD1

CDR3nt: TGCAGCGCGGGGCCCCCAGATACGCAGTATTTT
CDR3aa: CSAGPPDTQYF
v_gene: TRBV29-1
abundance: -
j_gene: TRBJ2-3
d_gene: -

CDR3nt: TGTGCCAGCAGTTTAGGAACAGGAGCGGCTGACGAGCAGTACTTC
CDR3aa: CASSLGTGAADEQYF
v_gene: TRBV28
abundance: -
j_gene: TRBJ2-7
d_gene: -

CDR3nt: TGTGCCAGCAGGAACACGGGGGGCGGGGCAGATACGCAGTATTTT
CDR3aa: CASRNTGGGADTQYF
v_gene: TRBV7-8
abundance: -
j_gene: TRBJ2-3
d_gene: -

CDR3nt: TGTGCCAGCAGTGGTCCGGGGGCCAGGGCGCAGTATTTT
CDR3aa: CASSGPGARAQYF
v_gene: TRBV2
abundance: -
j_gene: TRBJ2-3
d_gene: -

CDR3nt: TGTGCCAGCAGCTCGGATCTGTGGGCCTACGAGCAGTACTTC
CDR3aa: CASSSDLWAYEQYF
v_gene: TRBV5-6
abundance: -
j_gene: TRBJ2-7
d_gene: -

CDR3nt: TGTGCCAGCAGCTATGACACAAACATTCAGTACTTC
CDR3aa: CASSYDTNIQYF
v_gene: TRBV7-2
abundance: -
j_gene: TRBJ2-4
d_gene: -

CDR3nt: TGTGCCACGGGGGAGAACTCCTACGAGCAGTACTTC
CDR3aa: CATGENSYEQYF
v_gene: TRBV27
abundance: -
j_gene: TRBJ2-7
d_gene: -

CDR3nt: TGTGCCAGCAGTCCACCGGGGGGCTACTATGGCTACACCTTC
CDR3aa: CASSPPGGYYGYTF
v_gene: TRBV6-5
abundance: once
j_gene: TRBJ1-2
d_gene: -

CDR3nt: TGTGCCTGGAGTGGGGACCACCAAGAGACCCAGTACTTC
CDR3aa: CAWSGDHQETQYF
v_gene: TRBV30
abundance: -
j_gene: TRBJ2-5
d_gene: -

CDR3nt: TGCGCCAGCAGCCAAGATAGGACCGGGGACACCCAGTACTTC
CDR3aa: CASSQDRTGDTQYF
v_gene: TRBV4-1
abundance: -
j_gene: TRBJ2-5
d_gene: -

CDR3nt: TGTGCCAGCAGTGTATGGAGGGGCGACGCGCAGCGGGGGGCCGTAAATGAGCAGTTCTTC
CDR3aa: CASSVWRGDAQRGAVNEQFF
v_gene: TRBV2
abundance: -
j_gene: TRBJ2-1
d_gene: TRBD2

CDR3nt: TGTGCCAGCAGCTCGGACAGGGGTATCTACGAGCAGTACTTC
CDR3aa: CASSSDRGIYEQYF
v_gene: TRBV7-2
abundance: -
j_gene: TRBJ2-7
d_gene: TRBD1

CDR3nt: TGTGCCAGCAGCCCCGGGACCCGAAATGAGCAGTTCTTC
CDR3aa: CASSPGTRNEQFF
v_gene: TRBV6-5
abundance: -
j_gene: TRBJ2-1
d_gene: -